The 27 T cell receptor beta chains below all came from one sample that was sequenced in a study of blood T cell repertoires in COVID-19. Data came from immunoSEQ multiplex PCR; TCRdb stores just in-frame clones and leaves some out. The sample consists of 70,000 or so clones, 90% of them appearing once. The sample comprised peripheral blood. The receptor set was obtained from a middle-aged man with acute or convalescent COVID-19.

The CDR3 nucleotides read TGTGCCAGCAGCTTGGTACCCGAAAGCTATAATGAGCAGTTCTTC. Translation: CASSLVPESYNEQFF. V is TRBV5-8 and J is TRBJ2-1; D remains unclear. V lost 0 bases, J lost 7 bases, and 14 bases lay in between. The CDR3 extends over 15 amino acids. CDR1 is SGHTS and CDR2 is YDEGEE in the germline V gene.

This sequence joins TRBV4-3 and TRBJ1-1; 7 nucleotides align to TRBD1. CDR1 and CDR2 from the germline V gene are LGHNA and YSLEER. The J segment lost 0 bases and the V segment lost 3 bases, leaving 4 bases of the junction unmatched. There are 15 residues in the CDR3. CDR3 sequence: CASSQPGGLNTEAFF. CDR3 sequence (DNA): TGCGCCAGCAGCCAGCCAGGGGGGTTGAACACTGAAGCTTTCTTT.

The count of this clone is one. CDR3 region: CASSFGREREQFF. In DNA form, the CDR3 reads TGTGCCAGCAGCTTTGGCCGGGAACGTGAGCAGTTCTTC. This sequence joins TRBV7-6 and TRBJ2-1, with TRBD2 as a possible D gene (5 bases). This CDR3 is 13 amino acids long. V lost 3 bases to trimming and J lost 9 bases, with 12 bases between them. CDR1 is SGHVS and CDR2 is FNYEAQ in the germline V gene.

This chain links TRBV7-3 with TRBJ1-1, with unresolved D. The V end lost 5 bases, the J end lost 0 bases, and 10 bases lay between the germline ends. The CDR3 consists of 14 residues. CDR1 and CDR2 (germline): SGHTA, FQGTGA. The CDR3 region has the DNA TGTGCCAGCAGCGCAAAAGGAGTGAACACTGAAGCTTTCTTT. Translating it yields CASSAKGVNTEAFF.

V and J are TRBV9 and TRBJ2-5; TRBD2 is a possible D gene (7 bases). Trimming shortened V by 6 bases and J by 4 bases, and 19 bases separated the two germline ends. CDR3 length: 15 residues. Looked up from germline, CDR1 is SGDLS and CDR2 is YYNGEE. The CDR3 region has the DNA TGTGCCAGCACGTTAAGGGGGGGGCCCTTAGAGACCCAGTACTTC. This translates into CASTLRGGPLETQYF.

This clone has a single count. CDR3 in DNA: TGCAGCGCCAGGGGAAGCGAGAATTCACCCCTCCACTTT. Translation: CSARGSENSPLHF. The chain carries TRBV29-1 and TRBJ1-6, with D perhaps matching TRBD1 (6 bases). The CDR3 sequence is 13 residues long. CDR1 is SQVTM and CDR2 is ANQGSEA in the germline V gene. With 7 bases removed from V and 7 bases from J, the gap between germline ends came to 14 bases. Variable domain in full (rest from reference TRBV29-1 and TRBJ1-6): SAVISQKPSRDICQRGTSLTIQCQVDSQVTMMFWYRQQPGQSLTLIATANQGSEATYESGFVIDKFPISRPNLTFSTLTVSNMSPEDSSIYLCSARGSENSPLHFGNGTRLTVT.

This clone was seen only once. This chain joins TRBV7-3 and TRBJ2-2; D is possibly TRBD1 (7 bases). The V and J ends lost 2 bases and 4 bases respectively, with 14 bases between them. This CDR3 has 16 amino acids. Germline values: CDR1 SGHTA, CDR2 FQGTGA. CDR3 loop: CASSLGVQGGTGELFF. The CDR3 bases are TGTGCCAGCAGCTTAGGCGTCCAGGGGGGCACCGGGGAGCTGTTTTTT. The variable domain in full, completed from reference TRBV7-3 and TRBJ2-2, reads GAGVSQTPSNKVTEKGKYVELRCDPISGHTALYWYRQSLGQGPEFLIYFQGTGAADDSGLPNDRFFAVRPEGSVSTLKIQRTERGDSAVYLCASSLGVQGGTGELFFGEGSRLTVL.

CDR3 residues: CASTGVSSTDTQYF. Here the CDR3 DNA reads TGTGCCAGCACAGGGGTTAGTAGCACAGATACGCAGTATTTT. The chain carries TRBV2 and TRBJ2-3; tentatively, D is TRBD1 (6 bases). Germline V gene sequence: CDR1 SNHLY, CDR2 FYNNEI. The V end lost 7 bases, the J end lost 0 bases, and 11 bases lay between the germline ends. This CDR3 has 14 amino acids.

The chain links TRBV5-4 to TRBJ2-3; the match to TRBD2 covers 8 bases. V lost 4 bases to trimming and J lost 0 bases; unmatched junction nucleotides: 10. CDR3 size: 17 residues. CDR1 and CDR2 from the germline V gene are SGHNT and YYREEE (reference sequence). This CDR3 is CASSESLAGSSTDTQYF. For the CDR3, the DNA is TGTGCCAGCAGCGAGTCGTTAGCGGGATCTAGCACAGATACGCAGTATTTT.

A single count supports this clone. The chain recombines TRBV7-3 with TRBJ2-3; TRBD2 is a possible D gene (5 bases). Deletions cut 0 bases from V and 5 bases from J, with 12 bases between. Germline V gene sequence: CDR1 SGHTA, CDR2 FQGTGA. CDR3 length: 15 residues. CDR3 nucleotides: TGTGCCAGCAGCTTAACGGGGTTAGGAGGAGATACGCAGTATTTT. Translating gives CASSLTGLGGDTQYF.

The chain recombines TRBV5-5 with TRBJ1-4, with TRBD1 identical over 8 bases. The CDR3 spans 18 residues. Germline V gene lookup returns CDR1 SGHKS and CDR2 YYEKEE (reference sequence). V was clipped by 3 bases and J by 6 bases; unmatched bases: 16. The CDR3 protein is CASSSNLLATGAHEKLFF. The CDR3 DNA sequence: TGTGCCAGCAGCTCCAACCTTCTAGCGACAGGGGCCCATGAAAAACTGTTTTTT.

The DNA for the CDR3 is TGTGCCAGCAGCCAGGGGCCCCTGAGCAATCAGCCCCAGCATTTT. Encoded protein: CASSQGPLSNQPQHF. The V and J genes are TRBV6-2 or TRBV6-3 and TRBJ1-5; D might be TRBD1 (6 bases). With 6 bases removed from V and 1 base from J, the gap between germline ends came to 13 bases. This CDR3 is 15 amino acids long. CDR1 is MNHEY, CDR2 SVGEGT, per germline.

This chain links TRBV2 with TRBJ1-5, with D perhaps TRBD1 (5 bases). This CDR3 spans 13 amino acids. V lost 3 bases and J lost 7, with 10 bases in between. Germline CDR1 reads SNHLY; CDR2 reads FYNNEI. CDR3 nucleotides: TGTGCCAGCAGTGATCAGGGTGCCCAGCCCCAGCATTTT. Translating it yields CASSDQGAQPQHF.

The chain joins TRBV28 to TRBJ2-7; 10 bases are a match to TRBD1. This CDR3 has 14 residues. J gave up 1 base and V 5 bases, and 2 bases lay outside the gene matches. Germline CDR1 reads MDHEN; CDR2 reads SYDVKM. CDR3 region: CASSGQGVSYEQYV. The CDR3 bases are TGTGCCAGCAGTGGACAGGGGGTGTCCTACGAGCAGTACGTC.

The chain employs TRBV21-1 and TRBJ1-6. TRBV21-1 has pseudogene status. The CDR3 has 15 residues. CDR3: CASSPPAGGNSPLHF. For the CDR3, the DNA is TGTGCCAGCAGCCCCCCGGCGGGAGGAAACTCACCCCTCCACTTT.

The J gene is TRBJ2-1, the V gene TRBV7-2; D perhaps matches TRBD2 (7 bases). The CDR3 loop spans 15 amino acids. Germline CDR1 and CDR2: SGHTA and FQGNSA. V was trimmed by 2 bases and J by 4 bases, leaving 12 bases between them. CDR3 loop: CASSLFAGAYNEQFF. The CDR3 nucleotides read TGTGCCAGCAGCTTATTCGCGGGGGCTTACAATGAGCAGTTCTTC.

The chain uses TRBV7-9 and TRBJ2-7; D perhaps matches TRBD2 (5 bases). Germline assignment: CDR1 SEHNR and CDR2 FQNEAQ (reference sequence). V was cut by 5 bases and J by 6 bases, with 11 bases left in between. This CDR3 spans 12 amino acids. The CDR3 nucleotides are TGTGCCAGCAGCCTAGTTGCGGGCGAGCAGTACTTC. It is translated as CASSLVAGEQYF.

The V call is TRBV4-1, the J call TRBJ2-1, with D perhaps TRBD2 (6 bases). Trimming removed 1 base at V and 3 bases at J, with 19 bases between. The CDR3 is made up of 18 amino acids. CDR1 and CDR2 (germline): MGHRA, YSYEKL. As DNA, the CDR3 is TGCGCCAGCAGCCAAGGTGGGTTTGCGGGGTACCTCTACAATGAGCAGTTCTTC. This sequence encodes CASSQGGFAGYLYNEQFF.

V is TRBV18 and J is TRBJ2-5, with 8 positions matching TRBD1. The ends lost 3 bases at V and 1 base at J; junction bases unmatched: 1. The CDR3 runs 14 residues. Looked up from germline, CDR1 is KGHSH and CDR2 is LQKENI. The CDR3 here is CASSPDRVQETQYF. CDR3 DNA sequence: TGTGCCAGCTCACCGGACAGGGTCCAAGAGACCCAGTACTTC.

The chain carries TRBV6-2 or TRBV6-3 and TRBJ2-7, with 10 bases that match TRBD1. The CDR3 runs to 16 residues. The trim removed 0 bases at V and 2 bases at J, leaving 4 bases unmatched. Germline-derived CDR1 and CDR2 are MNHEY and SVGEGT. The CDR3 reads CASSYSDRGNPYEQYV. CDR3 sequence (DNA): TGTGCCAGCAGTTACTCGGACAGGGGGAACCCCTACGAGCAGTACGTC.

This sequence joins TRBV7-8 and TRBJ2-7; TRBD1 is a possible D gene (6 bases). Germline lookup yields CDR1 SGHVS and CDR2 FQNEAQ. The CDR3 is 14 amino acids. The V end lost 5 bases, the J end lost 1 base, and 12 bases lay between the germline ends. This CDR3 reads CASSPTGQSYEQYF. The DNA for the CDR3 is TGTGCCAGCAGCCCCACCGGACAGTCCTACGAGCAGTACTTC.

This clone was seen just once. The V and J genes are TRBV6-5 and TRBJ2-7, with unresolved D. The germline CDR1 and CDR2 sequences are MNHEY and SVGAGI. This CDR3 spans 15 amino acids. V lost 0 bases and J 2 bases, leaving 11 bases between the germline ends. The CDR3, as DNA: TGTGCCAGCAGTTACTCGTCTCTGAGCACCTACGAGCAGTACTTC. Protein: CASSYSSLSTYEQYF.

The rearrangement links TRBV3-1 (or the pseudogene TRBV3-2) to TRBJ2-2; 7 bases fit TRBD2. Germline V lookup: CDR1 LGHDT, CDR2 YNNKEL (reference sequence). The CDR3 consists of 14 residues. J was trimmed by 5 bases and V by 4 bases; bases with no gene match: 4. CDR3 in amino acids: CASSLISGTGELFF. In nucleotides, the CDR3 is TGTGCCAGCAGCCTTATTAGCGGGACCGGGGAGCTGTTTTTT.

The rearrangement links TRBV19 to TRBJ1-4; D is unclear. There are 15 residues in the CDR3. V lost 3 bases, J lost 4 bases, and 12 bases lay in between. Germline assignment: CDR1 LNHDA and CDR2 SQIVND (reference sequence). CDR3 nucleotide sequence: TGTGCCAGTAGTATGGATGGGGAGCTTAATGAAAAACTGTTTTTT. This codes for CASSMDGELNEKLFF.

The CDR3 DNA is TGCGCCAGCAGCCAAGATCGGGGAGACACTGAAGCTTTCTTT. Its protein is CASSQDRGDTEAFF. This chain uses TRBV4-3 with TRBJ1-1; no definite D call. V lost 0 bases and J 3 bases, leaving 8 bases between the germline ends. In germline, CDR1 is LGHNA, CDR2 YSLEER. The length of the CDR3 is 14 residues.

The genes are TRBV6-5 and TRBJ2-3; possible D gene TRBD1, 6 bases. Deletions cut 0 bases from V and 7 bases from J, with 14 bases between. The germline CDR1 and CDR2 sequences are MNHEY and SVGAGI. CDR3 length: 15 residues. This CDR3 is CASSYSSGTTNTQYF. CDR3 sequence (DNA): TGTGCCAGCAGTTACTCGTCCGGGACAACAAATACGCAGTATTTT.

The V gene is TRBV3-1 (or the pseudogene TRBV3-2), the J gene TRBJ1-6; 7 nucleotides match TRBD1. The length of the CDR3 is 17 residues. Germline CDR1 LGHDT, CDR2 YNNKEL (reference sequence). Trimming at V came to 1 base and at J to 1 base, leaving 4 bases not matched to a gene. CDR3 region: CASSQGRQGSYNSPLHF. For the CDR3, the DNA is TGTGCCAGCAGCCAAGGCCGACAGGGATCCTATAATTCACCCCTCCACTTT.